One T cell receptor beta chain is described in this entry. What it binds is not known. Germline V gene data show CDR1 as SEHNR and CDR2 as FQNEAQ (reference sequence). V lost 5 bases and J 10 bases, leaving 24 bases between the germline ends. This CDR3 has 15 residues. This entry comes from a study of T-cell memory formation after mild COVID-19. Study-wide points: Contracting CD4+ clones sat mainly in CM and EM; CD8+ in EMRA. The study detected some responding clones in pre-infection memory, suggesting cross-reactive memory joined.

With constant-segment primers, 5'RACE yielded cDNA libraries of TCR alpha and TCR beta that carried sample barcodes and UMIs. TCRdb recomputed calls from the 5' RACE reads with MiXCR, one row per CDR3 protein. The repertoire holds 450,000 to 700,000 distinct CDR3 sequences, with around 17% as singletons. The source of this sequence is an adult woman who had mild COVID-19 (a few samples of this study predate the infection). Cell type and time point are not known. Sequencing used PBMCs or a T cell subset sorted from them (not recorded which). This rearrangement joins TRBV7-9 to TRBJ2-7; either TRBD1 or TRBD2 may fit D (6 bases each). CDR3 sequence: CASSPARGGGGLQYV. CDR3 sequence (DNA): TGTGCCAGCAGCCCTGCCCGGGGAGGAGGGGGTCTTCAGTACGTC.